A selection of T cell receptor beta chains follows, all from one sample in a study of T cells in Graves' hyperthyroidism and ophthalmopathy. TCRdb analysed the multiplex PCR reads with MiXCR anew, one entry per CDR3 protein. There are hundreds of thousands of distinct CDR3 sequences in the sample; under 20% occur only once, and over 3.5% lies in the top ten. Sequencing input: blood. All receptors come from a woman under 40 with Graves' hyperthyroidism. Both conserved end residues are part of each CDR3. Each record gives: D gene, J gene, V gene, clone size, CDR3 protein, CDR3 DNA. D genes are given only for firm matches. Clone size is given for some rows only: seen once, a few or many times, or a class if the clone is expanded.

d_gene: NA
j_gene: TRBJ1-6
v_gene: TRBV5-6
abundance: NA
CDR3aa: CASSFYLQNSPLHF
CDR3nt: TGTGCCAGCAGCTTCTACCTACAGAATTCACCCCTCCACTTT

d_gene: TRBD2
j_gene: TRBJ2-5
v_gene: TRBV28
abundance: many
CDR3aa: CASSLYGLAAQETQYF
CDR3nt: TGTGCCAGCAGTTTATACGGACTAGCGGCCCAAGAGACCCAGTACTTC

d_gene: TRBD2
j_gene: TRBJ2-1
v_gene: TRBV6-2/TRBV6-3
abundance: NA
CDR3aa: CASTQAGSSYNEQFF
CDR3nt: TGTGCCAGCACCCAAGCGGGGAGCTCCTACAATGAGCAGTTCTTC

d_gene: TRBD1
j_gene: TRBJ1-1
v_gene: TRBV27
abundance: NA
CDR3aa: CASSWGTGSEAFF
CDR3nt: TGTGCCAGCAGTTGGGGGACAGGGTCTGAAGCTTTCTTT

d_gene: TRBD2
j_gene: TRBJ2-2
v_gene: TRBV27
abundance: few
CDR3aa: CASSSRGTSGTGELFF
CDR3nt: TGTGCCAGCAGTTCTCGCGGGACTAGCGGCACCGGGGAGCTGTTTTTT

d_gene: TRBD1
j_gene: TRBJ2-7
v_gene: TRBV2
abundance: NA
CDR3aa: CARYGQGGEQYF
CDR3nt: TGTGCCAGATACGGACAGGGAGGCGAGCAGTACTTC

d_gene: NA
j_gene: TRBJ2-7
v_gene: TRBV20-1
abundance: NA
CDR3aa: CSASAYLDTGEQYF
CDR3nt: TGCAGTGCTAGCGCCTACCTAGATACGGGCGAGCAGTACTTC

d_gene: NA
j_gene: TRBJ2-5
v_gene: TRBV6-1
abundance: many
CDR3aa: CASGGGFGAPQTETQYF
CDR3nt: TGTGCCAGCGGTGGGGGTTTCGGGGCGCCTCAAACGGAGACCCAGTACTTC

d_gene: TRBD1
j_gene: TRBJ1-2
v_gene: TRBV11-2
abundance: many
CDR3aa: CASSLNSQGKGYTF
CDR3nt: TGTGCCAGCAGCCTTAATTCACAGGGGAAAGGCTACACCTTC

d_gene: NA
j_gene: TRBJ2-7
v_gene: TRBV18
abundance: many
CDR3aa: CASSPPKGTDEQYF
CDR3nt: TGTGCCAGCTCACCACCTAAAGGGACTGACGAGCAGTACTTC

d_gene: NA
j_gene: TRBJ2-7
v_gene: TRBV2
abundance: few
CDR3aa: CASGVTGYEQYF
CDR3nt: TGTGCCAGCGGTGTCACCGGCTACGAGCAGTACTTC

d_gene: NA
j_gene: TRBJ2-3
v_gene: TRBV19
abundance: few
CDR3aa: CASSTDGYTQYF
CDR3nt: TGTGCCAGTAGTACGGACGGCTATACGCAGTATTTT

d_gene: NA
j_gene: TRBJ2-5
v_gene: TRBV7-2
abundance: few
CDR3aa: CASSRGAWETQYF
CDR3nt: TGTGCCAGCAGCCGAGGGGCTTGGGAGACCCAGTACTTC

d_gene: NA
j_gene: TRBJ2-3
v_gene: TRBV9
abundance: few
CDR3aa: CASSTRLGSTDTQYF
CDR3nt: TGTGCCAGCAGCACGCGACTAGGGAGCACAGATACGCAGTATTTT

d_gene: NA
j_gene: TRBJ2-2
v_gene: TRBV27
abundance: few
CDR3aa: CASSFGTTTTGELFF
CDR3nt: TGTGCCAGCAGTTTCGGGACGACGACAACCGGGGAGCTGTTTTTT

d_gene: TRBD1
j_gene: TRBJ1-5
v_gene: TRBV12-3/TRBV12-4
abundance: NA
CDR3aa: CASTLTGASGNQPQHF
CDR3nt: TGTGCCAGCACCTTAACAGGGGCCAGCGGCAATCAGCCCCAGCATTTT

d_gene: NA
j_gene: TRBJ2-7
v_gene: TRBV27
abundance: many
CDR3aa: CASSLRPPLYEQYF
CDR3nt: TGTGCCAGCAGTTTAAGGCCTCCTCTCTACGAGCAGTACTTC

d_gene: NA
j_gene: TRBJ1-4
v_gene: TRBV30
abundance: NA
CDR3aa: CAWSPGTPGEKLFF
CDR3nt: TGTGCCTGGAGCCCCGGGACACCGGGAGAAAAACTGTTTTTT

d_gene: TRBD2
j_gene: TRBJ2-7
v_gene: TRBV27
abundance: many
CDR3aa: CASSLFAGGSYEQYF
CDR3nt: TGTGCCAGCAGTTTATTTGCGGGAGGGTCCTACGAGCAGTACTTC

d_gene: TRBD2
j_gene: TRBJ2-3
v_gene: TRBV28
abundance: NA
CDR3aa: CASRTLAGGRGTQYF
CDR3nt: TGTGCCAGCAGAACCTTAGCGGGAGGCCGGGGGACGCAGTATTTT

d_gene: NA
j_gene: TRBJ2-5
v_gene: TRBV6-2/TRBV6-3
abundance: many
CDR3aa: CASIPRGGETQYF
CDR3nt: TGTGCCAGCATCCCCAGGGGAGGAGAGACCCAGTACTTC

d_gene: TRBD1
j_gene: TRBJ1-2
v_gene: TRBV28
abundance: many
CDR3aa: CASSLGPDRLTYGYTF
CDR3nt: TGTGCCAGCAGTTTAGGTCCGGACAGGCTCACCTATGGCTACACCTTC

d_gene: NA
j_gene: TRBJ1-2
v_gene: TRBV6-1
abundance: many
CDR3aa: CASTLTGGVRHPNYGYTF
CDR3nt: TGTGCCAGCACCCTAACAGGTGGTGTCAGGCACCCCAACTATGGCTACACCTTC

d_gene: NA
j_gene: TRBJ1-1
v_gene: TRBV19
abundance: once
CDR3aa: CASSHGRVTEAFF
CDR3nt: TGTGCCAGTAGCCACGGGCGGGTCACTGAAGCTTTCTTT

d_gene: NA
j_gene: TRBJ1-1
v_gene: TRBV30
abundance: NA
CDR3aa: CAWSLGVNTEAFF
CDR3nt: TGTGCCTGGAGTCTTGGGGTGAACACTGAAGCTTTCTTT

d_gene: NA
j_gene: TRBJ2-2
v_gene: TRBV7-3
abundance: many
CDR3aa: CASSLRVPGITGELFF
CDR3nt: TGTGCCAGCAGCCTCCGGGTCCCAGGGATCACCGGGGAGCTGTTTTTT

d_gene: NA
j_gene: TRBJ2-7
v_gene: TRBV28
abundance: NA
CDR3aa: CASSPTGQTCEQYF
CDR3nt: TGTGCCAGCAGCCCAACGGGACAAACCTGCGAGCAGTACTTC

d_gene: NA
j_gene: TRBJ1-3
v_gene: TRBV28
abundance: few
CDR3aa: CASSFGRSGNTIYF
CDR3nt: TGTGCCAGCAGTTTTGGCCGCTCTGGAAACACCATATATTTT

d_gene: NA
j_gene: TRBJ1-1
v_gene: TRBV12-5
abundance: few
CDR3aa: CASGLEAGTEAFF
CDR3nt: TGTGCTAGTGGTTTGGAGGCAGGCACTGAAGCTTTCTTT

d_gene: TRBD1
j_gene: TRBJ1-6
v_gene: TRBV5-1
abundance: few
CDR3aa: CASRLGQENSPLHF
CDR3nt: TGCGCCAGCAGGTTGGGACAGGAGAATTCACCCCTCCACTTT

d_gene: TRBD2
j_gene: TRBJ2-7
v_gene: TRBV20-1
abundance: many
CDR3aa: CSASWLAGYEQYF
CDR3nt: TGCAGTGCTAGTTGGCTAGCGGGCTACGAGCAGTACTTC

d_gene: NA
j_gene: TRBJ2-7
v_gene: TRBV3-1
abundance: many
CDR3aa: CASSQGGREQYF
CDR3nt: TGTGCCAGCAGCCAAGGTGGGCGGGAGCAGTACTTC

d_gene: NA
j_gene: TRBJ2-1
v_gene: TRBV9
abundance: few
CDR3aa: CASSARDLPYNEQFF
CDR3nt: TGTGCCAGCAGCGCCCGGGACTTACCCTACAATGAGCAGTTCTTC

d_gene: NA
j_gene: TRBJ2-5
v_gene: TRBV6-2/TRBV6-3
abundance: many
CDR3aa: CASIGWETQYF
CDR3nt: TGTGCCAGCATCGGATGGGAGACCCAGTACTTC

d_gene: NA
j_gene: TRBJ2-7
v_gene: TRBV9
abundance: few
CDR3aa: CASSADEGFDEQYF
CDR3nt: TGTGCCAGCAGCGCTGACGAGGGTTTCGACGAGCAGTACTTC

d_gene: TRBD2
j_gene: TRBJ2-1
v_gene: TRBV20-1
abundance: NA
CDR3aa: CSATPGLAGGPRDNEQFF
CDR3nt: TGCAGTGCTACCCCGGGACTAGCGGGAGGGCCCAGGGACAATGAGCAGTTCTTC

d_gene: NA
j_gene: TRBJ2-7
v_gene: TRBV20-1
abundance: NA
CDR3aa: CSASLYEQYF
CDR3nt: TGCAGTGCTTCCCTCTACGAGCAGTACTTC

d_gene: NA
j_gene: TRBJ1-2
v_gene: TRBV28
abundance: NA
CDR3aa: CASSSLDYTF
CDR3nt: TGTGCCAGCAGTTCCCTGGACTACACCTTC

d_gene: NA
j_gene: TRBJ1-5
v_gene: TRBV18
abundance: many
CDR3aa: CASSPNRNQPQHF
CDR3nt: TGTGCCAGCTCACCAAACAGGAATCAGCCCCAGCATTTT

d_gene: TRBD2
j_gene: TRBJ2-7
v_gene: TRBV5-6
abundance: NA
CDR3aa: CAGSSRWSGSGSIYEQYF
CDR3nt: TGTGCCGGCAGCTCCCGGTGGTCAGGTAGCGGGAGTATCTACGAGCAGTACTTC

d_gene: NA
j_gene: TRBJ2-1
v_gene: TRBV12-3/TRBV12-4
abundance: many
CDR3aa: CADGSFYDEQFF
CDR3nt: TGTGCCGACGGGAGCTTCTACGATGAGCAGTTCTTC

d_gene: NA
j_gene: TRBJ1-1
v_gene: TRBV20-1
abundance: NA
CDR3aa: CSGAARRGAFF
CDR3nt: TGCAGTGGGGCCGCTCGGAGGGGAGCTTTCTTT

d_gene: TRBD2
j_gene: TRBJ2-3
v_gene: TRBV7-9
abundance: NA
CDR3aa: CASSSGTSGNTQYF
CDR3nt: TGTGCCAGCAGCTCTGGGACTAGCGGGAATACGCAGTATTTT

d_gene: NA
j_gene: TRBJ1-5
v_gene: TRBV28
abundance: many
CDR3aa: CASSFRRSNQPQHF
CDR3nt: TGTGCCAGCAGTTTCCGACGTAGCAATCAGCCCCAGCATTTT

d_gene: NA
j_gene: TRBJ2-5
v_gene: TRBV12-3/TRBV12-4
abundance: many
CDR3aa: CASSFNLGRETQYF
CDR3nt: TGTGCCAGCAGTTTCAACCTGGGGCGGGAGACCCAGTACTTC

d_gene: NA
j_gene: TRBJ2-7
v_gene: TRBV6-1
abundance: few
CDR3aa: CASSEGGGGEGSYEQYF
CDR3nt: TGTGCCAGCAGTGAAGGGGGGGGCGGGGAGGGGTCCTACGAGCAGTACTTC

d_gene: TRBD2
j_gene: TRBJ2-3
v_gene: TRBV5-1
abundance: many
CDR3aa: CASSQRTSGGTDTQYF
CDR3nt: TGCGCCAGCAGCCAACGGACTAGCGGAGGCACAGATACGCAGTATTTT

d_gene: TRBD2
j_gene: TRBJ2-1
v_gene: TRBV9
abundance: NA
CDR3aa: CASSIQAGARDNEQFF
CDR3nt: TGTGCCAGCAGCATACAAGCGGGAGCGCGGGACAATGAGCAGTTCTTC

d_gene: NA
j_gene: TRBJ2-7
v_gene: TRBV6-2/TRBV6-3
abundance: NA
CDR3aa: CASSYSGRQGGRSRYEQYF
CDR3nt: TGTGCCAGCAGTTACTCGGGGAGGCAGGGAGGACGCTCCCGGTACGAGCAGTACTTC

d_gene: TRBD1
j_gene: TRBJ2-7
v_gene: TRBV20-1
abundance: many
CDR3aa: CSAGQGPYEQYF
CDR3nt: TGCAGTGCTGGACAGGGGCCCTACGAGCAGTACTTC

d_gene: TRBD1
j_gene: TRBJ2-1
v_gene: TRBV28
abundance: many
CDR3aa: CASGESGRAGGDEQFF
CDR3nt: TGTGCCAGCGGAGAAAGCGGTCGGGCAGGGGGCGATGAGCAGTTCTTC

d_gene: NA
j_gene: TRBJ1-1
v_gene: TRBV28
abundance: many
CDR3aa: CASISWKNTEAFF
CDR3nt: TGTGCCAGCATTTCATGGAAGAACACTGAAGCTTTCTTT

d_gene: NA
j_gene: TRBJ1-4
v_gene: TRBV7-2
abundance: NA
CDR3aa: CASSLDAGRIPPTLNEKLFF
CDR3nt: TGTGCCAGCAGCTTAGACGCAGGGAGAATCCCGCCCACCCTTAATGAAAAACTGTTTTTT

d_gene: NA
j_gene: TRBJ1-3
v_gene: TRBV28
abundance: many
CDR3aa: CASSLRDVGGNTIYF
CDR3nt: TGTGCCAGCAGTTTACGGGACGTCGGAGGAAACACCATATATTTT